A single sample is the source of the 13 T cell receptor beta chains below, sequenced in a study of blood T cells in healthy people across ages. Through a sample-barcoded 5' primer and a J-beta primer mix, a second PCR was run for about 6 to 11 cycles. Via MiXCR, TCRdb re-called the 5' RACE reads, giving one row per CDR3 protein. Of about 670,000 distinct CDR3 sequences listed, around 43% were seen once; the top ten hold around 30%. The material sequenced was blood. The receptors stem from an elderly man in good health.

The rearrangement joins TRBV29-1 to TRBJ2-5; D call uncertain. With 4 bases removed from V and 5 bases from J, the gap between germline ends came to 11 bases. There are 12 residues in the CDR3. CDR1 and CDR2 from the germline V gene are SQVTM and ANQGSEA. CDR3 protein: CSVVSSTETQYF. CDR3 coding DNA: TGCAGCGTTGTTTCCAGTACGGAGACCCAGTACTTC.

The chain uses TRBV27 and TRBJ2-1; 7 nucleotides align to TRBD2. CDR1 and CDR2 (germline): MNHEY, SMNVEV (reference sequence). This CDR3 region has 15 residues. V was pared by 1 base and J by 10 bases, with 10 bases of the junction left unmatched. CDR3 bases: TGTGCCAGCAGTTTATACAGTGGGGGGGTCTCGGAGCAGTTCTTC. This gives the protein CASSLYSGGVSEQFF.

This chain uses TRBV7-2 with TRBJ2-1; D not resolved. The V end lost 2 bases, the J end lost 5 bases, and 10 bases lay between the germline ends. This CDR3 has 14 residues. Germline CDR1 SGHTA, CDR2 FQGNSA. The CDR3 loop is CASSLSLTHNEQFF. The CDR3 DNA reads TGTGCCAGCAGCTTAAGTCTAACCCACAATGAGCAGTTCTTC. The full variable domain, in which reference TRBV7-2 and TRBJ2-1 provide the parts outside the CDR3, is GAGVSQSPSNKVTEKGKDVELRCDPISGHTALYWYRQSLGQGLEFLIYFQGNSAPDKSGLPSDRFSAERTGGSVSTLTIQRTQQEDSAVYLCASSLSLTHNEQFFGPGTRLTVL.

Points on this clonotype: Its ends do not fully match the called genes, so a read error is possible. The chain links TRBV20-1 to TRBJ2-1; 9 positions match TRBD2. Germline-derived CDR1 and CDR2 are DFQATT and SNEGSKA (reference sequence). The CDR3 is 11 amino acids. In DNA form, the CDR3 reads TGTAGGGCGGGGGGGCCTAATGAGCAGTTCTTC. It translates to CRAGGPNEQFF.

This rearrangement joins TRBV30 to TRBJ1-2; 7 bases are a match to TRBD1. Germline CDR1 and CDR2: GTSNPN and SVGIG (reference sequence). The CDR3 length is 15 residues. V lost 0 bases to trimming and J lost 7 bases; unmatched junction nucleotides: 11. The CDR3 loop reads CAWSVTWDSSGGYTF. CDR3 sequence (DNA): TGTGCCTGGAGTGTCACGTGGGACAGTTCGGGTGGCTACACCTTC.

This clonotype was detected a few times. The chain joins TRBV20-1 to TRBJ2-1, with D unclear. Trimming shortened V by 0 bases and J by 7 bases, and 25 bases separated the two germline ends. From germline, CDR1 is DFQATT and CDR2 SNEGSKA (reference sequence). The CDR3 consists of 18 residues. This CDR3 is CSARDYGSTASSPNEQFF. In nucleotides, the CDR3 is TGCAGTGCTAGAGATTATGGCTCCACCGCTTCTTCTCCTAATGAGCAGTTCTTC.

This clonotype was counted at least ten times. This CDR3 reads CSTHTAVGWYYNEQFF. In DNA, the CDR3 is TGCAGTACCCACACTGCTGTCGGTTGGTACTACAATGAGCAGTTCTTC. V usage is TRBV20-1 and J usage is TRBJ2-1; no firm D call. Germline V gene sequence: CDR1 DFQATT, CDR2 SNEGSKA (reference sequence). Trimming took 8 bases from V and 3 from J, leaving 23 bases between them. CDR3 length: 16 residues.

A few counts support this clonotype. This sequence joins TRBV5-1 and TRBJ2-3, with D possibly being TRBD2 (6 bases). Germline V gene data show CDR1 as SGHRS and CDR2 as YFSETQ. This CDR3 is 16 amino acids long. Trimming cost V 4 bases and J 0 bases, with 15 bases left between them. The CDR3 loop reads CASSPPFGTSTDTQYF. CDR3 DNA sequence: TGCGCCAGCAGCCCACCCTTCGGGACTAGCACAGATACGCAGTATTTT.

The genes are TRBV7-2 and TRBJ2-5; D is unresolved. Germline loops: CDR1 SGHTA, CDR2 FQGNSA. The CDR3 loop spans 14 amino acids. Trimming cost V 5 bases and J 11 bases, with 21 bases left between them. The CDR3 reads CASSPRGTRSEQYF. Written as DNA, the CDR3 is TGTGCCAGCAGCCCGCGCGGAACCAGGAGTGAGCAGTACTTC. The whole variable domain, remainder taken from reference TRBV7-2 and TRBJ2-5, is GAGVSQSPSNKVTEKGKDVELRCDPISGHTALYWYRQSLGQGLEFLIYFQGNSAPDKSGLPSDRFSAERTGGSVSTLTIQRTQQEDSAVYLCASSPRGTRSEQYFGPGTRLLVL.

The J gene is TRBJ2-1, the V gene TRBV4-3, with D possibly being TRBD2 (5 bases). Trimming stripped 0 bases from V and 10 bases from J, with 13 bases between. From germline, CDR1 is LGHNA and CDR2 YSLEER. The CDR3 is made up of 14 amino acids. The CDR3 here is CASSQEEGLREQFF. The CDR3 DNA reads as TGCGCCAGCAGCCAAGAAGAGGGTCTCAGAGAGCAGTTCTTC.

The chain uses TRBV20-1 and TRBJ2-7, with a weak D call TRBD2 (6 bases). This CDR3 has 13 residues. Trimming cost V 3 bases and J 2 bases, with 11 bases left between them. Per germline, CDR1 DFQATT and CDR2 SNEGSKA (reference sequence). Here the CDR3 DNA reads TGCAGTGCTAGTGCGGGGACGACCTACGAGCAGTACTTC. It is translated as CSASAGTTYEQYF.

The chain carries TRBV24-1 and TRBJ2-1; 11 bases are shared with TRBD1. The length of the CDR3 is 16 residues. J gave up 2 bases and V 5 bases, and 4 bases lay outside the gene matches. CDR1 and CDR2 from the germline V gene are KGHDR and SFDVKD. For the CDR3, the DNA is TGTGCCACCAGTGCTCCGGACAGGGGGCCCTACAATGAGCAGTTCTTC. It yields the protein CATSAPDRGPYNEQFF.

This clonotype was picked up a small number of times. The chain carries TRBV6-2 or TRBV6-3 and TRBJ2-3, with TRBD2 identical over 11 bases. Germline-derived CDR1 and CDR2 are MNHEY and SVGEGT. This CDR3 has 17 amino acids. V shed 7 bases, J shed 2 bases, and the junction held 11 bases outside the gene matches. CDR3 region: CASTPWGTSGDTDTQYF. CDR3 bases: TGTGCCAGCACCCCATGGGGGACTAGCGGAGACACAGATACGCAGTATTTT.